This TCR beta chain came from a study of T cell responses to AZD1222 COVID-19 vaccine. Study results and caveats: Clonal diversity was possibly underestimated, and white British individuals and females predominated among donors.

The protocol was immunoSEQ multiplex PCR, while the TCRdb copy is restricted to in-frame clones and leaves out a portion. Counted here are roughly 100,000 clones, about nine tenths occurring once; the ten biggest clones make up roughly 44%. This clone was picked up one time. The antigen is not known. This CDR3 spans 12 amino acids. Trimming cost V 10 bases and J 4 bases, with 11 bases left between them. The germline V gene encodes CDR1 SNHLY and CDR2 FYNNEI. The genes are TRBV2 and TRBJ2-1; possible D gene TRBD2, 6 bases. The sample here was peripheral blood, taken on day 0 of AZD1222 vaccination. The clonotype was recovered from an adult in good health. The CDR3, as DNA: TGTGCCATCCGGGGGACTTACAATGAGCAGTTCTTC. Encoded protein: CAIRGTYNEQFF.